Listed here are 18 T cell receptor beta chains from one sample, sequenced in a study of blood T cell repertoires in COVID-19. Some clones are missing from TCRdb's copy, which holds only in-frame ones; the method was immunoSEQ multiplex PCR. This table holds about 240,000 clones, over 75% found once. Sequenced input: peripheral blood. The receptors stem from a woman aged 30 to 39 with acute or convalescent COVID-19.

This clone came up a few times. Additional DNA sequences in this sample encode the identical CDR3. Written as DNA, the CDR3 is TGTGCCAGCAGCTTGGGGGGTTCCACCGGGGAGCTGTTTTTT. Its translation: CASSLGGSTGELFF. The chain is built from TRBV7-9 and TRBJ2-2; weak D call: TRBD2 (6 bases). This CDR3 is built from 14 residues. Germline V gene sequence: CDR1 SEHNR, CDR2 FQNEAQ (reference sequence). V was shortened by 3 bases and J by 4 bases, with 9 bases between the two germline ends.

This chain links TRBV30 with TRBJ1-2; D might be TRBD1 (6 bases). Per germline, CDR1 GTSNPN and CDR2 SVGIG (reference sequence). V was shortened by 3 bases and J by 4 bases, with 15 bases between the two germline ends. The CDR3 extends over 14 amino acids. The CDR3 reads CAWSLAGATYGYTF. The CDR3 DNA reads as TGTGCCTGGAGCTTGGCAGGGGCGACCTATGGCTACACCTTC.

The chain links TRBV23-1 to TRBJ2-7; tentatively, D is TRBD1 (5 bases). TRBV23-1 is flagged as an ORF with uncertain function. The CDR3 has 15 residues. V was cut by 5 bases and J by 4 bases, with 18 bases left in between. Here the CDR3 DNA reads TGCGCCAGCAGTACCCAGGGTATCCCCTTATACGAGCAGTACTTC. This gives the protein CASSTQGIPLYEQYF.

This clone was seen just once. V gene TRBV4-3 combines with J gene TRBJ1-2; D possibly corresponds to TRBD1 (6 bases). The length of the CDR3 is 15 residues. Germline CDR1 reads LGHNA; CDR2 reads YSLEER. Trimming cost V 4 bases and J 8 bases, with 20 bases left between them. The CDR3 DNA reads TGCGCCAGCAGCCTGGAGACAGGACCCTCTCGGGGCTACACCTTC. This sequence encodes CASSLETGPSRGYTF.

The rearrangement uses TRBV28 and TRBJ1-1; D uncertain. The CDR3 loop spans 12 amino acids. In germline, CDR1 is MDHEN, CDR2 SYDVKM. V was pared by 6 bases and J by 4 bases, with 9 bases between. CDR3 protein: CASRGAGTEAFF. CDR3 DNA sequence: TGTGCCAGCAGGGGAGCGGGCACTGAAGCTTTCTTT.

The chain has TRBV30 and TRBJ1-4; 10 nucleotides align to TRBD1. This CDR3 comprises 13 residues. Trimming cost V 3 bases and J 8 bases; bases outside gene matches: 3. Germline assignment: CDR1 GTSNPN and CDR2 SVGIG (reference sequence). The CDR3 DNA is TGTGCCTGGAGCAGGACAGGGGGGGAAAAACTGTTTTTT. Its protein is CAWSRTGGEKLFF.

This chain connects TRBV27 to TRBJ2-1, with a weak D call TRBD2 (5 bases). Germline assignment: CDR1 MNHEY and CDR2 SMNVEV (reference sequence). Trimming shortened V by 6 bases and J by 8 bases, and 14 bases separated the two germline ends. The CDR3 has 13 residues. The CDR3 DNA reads TGTGCCAGCAGCTCTTTAGCGATCCATGAGCAGTTCTTC. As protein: CASSSLAIHEQFF.

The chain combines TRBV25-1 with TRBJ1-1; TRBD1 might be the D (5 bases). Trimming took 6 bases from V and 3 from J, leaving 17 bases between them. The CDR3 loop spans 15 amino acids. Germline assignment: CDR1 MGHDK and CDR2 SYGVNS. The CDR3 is CASSTWGDSDTEAFF. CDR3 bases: TGTGCCAGCAGCACTTGGGGCGACAGTGACACTGAAGCTTTCTTT.

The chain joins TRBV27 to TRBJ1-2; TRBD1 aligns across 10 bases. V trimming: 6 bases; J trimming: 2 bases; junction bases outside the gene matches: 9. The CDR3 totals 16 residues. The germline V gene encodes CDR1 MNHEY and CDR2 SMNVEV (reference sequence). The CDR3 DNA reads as TGTGCCAGCAGGCTGATAAAGACAGGGGGCAACTATGGCTACACCTTC. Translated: CASRLIKTGGNYGYTF.

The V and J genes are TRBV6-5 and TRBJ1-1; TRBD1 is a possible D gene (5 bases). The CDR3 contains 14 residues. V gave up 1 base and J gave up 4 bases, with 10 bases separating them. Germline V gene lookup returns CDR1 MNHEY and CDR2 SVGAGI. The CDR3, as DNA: TGTGCCAGCAGTTACTTGTCGGGGGGCACTGAAGCTTTCTTT. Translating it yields CASSYLSGGTEAFF.

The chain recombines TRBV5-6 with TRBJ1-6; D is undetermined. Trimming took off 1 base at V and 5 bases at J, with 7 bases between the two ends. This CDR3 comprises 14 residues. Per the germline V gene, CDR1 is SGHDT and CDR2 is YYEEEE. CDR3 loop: CASSLTGDNSPLHF. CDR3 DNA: TGTGCCAGCAGCTTGACCGGGGATAATTCACCCCTCCACTTT.

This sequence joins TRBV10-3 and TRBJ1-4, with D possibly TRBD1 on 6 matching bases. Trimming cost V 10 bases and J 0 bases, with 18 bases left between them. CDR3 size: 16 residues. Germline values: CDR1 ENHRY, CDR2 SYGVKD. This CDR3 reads CAKRDRLGATNEKLFF. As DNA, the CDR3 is TGTGCCAAACGAGACAGGCTCGGGGCAACTAATGAAAAACTGTTTTTT.

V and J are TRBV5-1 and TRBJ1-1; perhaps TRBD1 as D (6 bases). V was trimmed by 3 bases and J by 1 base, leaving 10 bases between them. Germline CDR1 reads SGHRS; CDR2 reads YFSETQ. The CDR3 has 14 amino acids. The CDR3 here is CASSWGQKNTEAFF. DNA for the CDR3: TGCGCCAGCAGCTGGGGACAAAAGAACACTGAAGCTTTCTTT.

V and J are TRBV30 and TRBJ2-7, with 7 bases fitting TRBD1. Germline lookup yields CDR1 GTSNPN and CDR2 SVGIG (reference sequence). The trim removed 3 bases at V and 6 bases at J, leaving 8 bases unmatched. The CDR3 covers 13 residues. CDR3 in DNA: TGTGCCTGGAGGAGCAGGGGGTCTGGCGAGCAGTACTTC. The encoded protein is CAWRSRGSGEQYF.

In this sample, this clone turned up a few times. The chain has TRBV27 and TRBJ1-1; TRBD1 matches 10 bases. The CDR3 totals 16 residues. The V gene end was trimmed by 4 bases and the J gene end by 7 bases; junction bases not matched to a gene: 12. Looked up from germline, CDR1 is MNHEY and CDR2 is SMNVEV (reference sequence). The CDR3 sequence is CASSYRYRDRGNEAFF. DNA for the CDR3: TGTGCCAGCAGTTATAGGTACCGGGACAGGGGTAATGAAGCTTTCTTT.

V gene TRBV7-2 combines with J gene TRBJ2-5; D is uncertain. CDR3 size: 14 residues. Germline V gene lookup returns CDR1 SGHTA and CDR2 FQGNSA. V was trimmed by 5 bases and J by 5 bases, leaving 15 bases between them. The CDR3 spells CASSPRTLGETQYF. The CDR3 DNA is TGTGCCAGCAGCCCAAGAACCCTCGGGGAGACCCAGTACTTC. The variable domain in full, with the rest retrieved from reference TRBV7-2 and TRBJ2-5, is GAGVSQSPSNKVTEKGKDVELRCDPISGHTALYWYRQSLGQGLEFLIYFQGNSAPDKSGLPSDRFSAERTGGSVSTLTIQRTQQEDSAVYLCASSPRTLGETQYFGPGTRLLVL.

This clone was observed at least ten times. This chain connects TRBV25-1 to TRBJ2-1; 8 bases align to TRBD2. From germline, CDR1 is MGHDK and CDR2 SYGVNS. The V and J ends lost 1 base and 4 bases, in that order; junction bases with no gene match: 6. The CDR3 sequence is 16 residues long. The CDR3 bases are TGTGCCAGCAGTGAATTTGAGCGGGAGCGTTACAATGAGCAGTTCTTC. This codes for CASSEFERERYNEQFF.

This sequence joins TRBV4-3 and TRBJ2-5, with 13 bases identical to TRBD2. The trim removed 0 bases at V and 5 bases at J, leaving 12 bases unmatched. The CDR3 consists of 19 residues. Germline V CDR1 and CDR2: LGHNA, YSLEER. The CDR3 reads CASSQDSELAGGPSETQYF. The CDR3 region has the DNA TGCGCCAGCAGCCAAGATTCTGAACTAGCGGGAGGGCCGAGTGAGACCCAGTACTTC.